This T cell receptor (beta chain) was obtained from a study of blood T cell repertoires in COVID-19. As for the study in general: Samples representing acute and convalescent COVID-19 were sourced from the United States, Italy and Spain. PBMCs, B-cell-depleted T cells, or T cells provided the cDNA or gDNA that made up the material.

In the original workflow: Reference gene primer amplification gave estimated nucleated cell counts. The table came from immunoSEQ multiplex PCR; TCRdb's copy has only in-frame clones and leaves some out. That table furnishes V, J and clone size, whereas the DNA furnished D and trimming. The data show about 99,000 clones, 88% seen once. The clonotype comes from a human donor in a cohort sampled during active COVID-19. Sequenced input: peripheral blood.

The CDR3 sequence is CAISESFGGEAFF. The CDR3 DNA reads TGTGCCATCAGTGAGTCTTTTGGGGGCGAAGCTTTCTTT. This chain uses TRBV10-3 with TRBJ1-1, with D possibly being TRBD1 (6 bases). Germline CDR1 is ENHRY and CDR2 is SYGVKD. V was shortened by 0 bases and J by 8 bases, with 10 bases between the two germline ends. This CDR3 spans 13 amino acids.